One and the same sample provided the 23 T cell receptor beta chains below, sequenced in a study of cytomegalovirus exposure and HLA in healthy donors. Researchers ran the PCR with 60 Vbeta and 13 Jbeta primers. Clones were sequenced by immunoSEQ multiplex PCR, and TCRdb holds only the in-frame ones, with some missing. Of about 160,000 clones in the sample, over 80% were seen once. The sequenced material came from PBMCs. These receptors all stem from a girl aged 10-17 years in good health and CMV-seropositive.

The chain is built from TRBV5-8 and TRBJ2-7, with 7 bases lining up with TRBD2. Germline CDR1 SGHTS, CDR2 YDEGEE. J gave up 4 bases and V 7 bases, and 14 bases lay outside the gene matches. CDR3 length: 15 residues. The CDR3 DNA follows: TGTGCCAGCGCACTTGGGGCGGGAGATGCGTACGAGCAGTACTTC. Its protein product is CASALGAGDAYEQYF.

This clone has a handful of counts. The V and J genes are TRBV4-1 and TRBJ2-7; D gene unclear. Germline lookup yields CDR1 MGHRA and CDR2 YSYEKL. Trimming pared 2 bases from V and 5 bases from J, leaving 4 bases between. The CDR3 consists of 11 residues. Here the CDR3 reads CASSQFNEQYF. The CDR3 coding sequence is TGCGCCAGCAGCCAATTCAACGAGCAGTACTTC.

The J gene is TRBJ1-1, the V gene TRBV27; tentative D call: TRBD1 (6 bases). V was clipped by 3 bases and J by 1 base, with 15 bases between them. Germline V lookup: CDR1 MNHEY, CDR2 SMNVEV (reference sequence). The CDR3 spans 16 residues. This chain's CDR3 is CASSLRRTGQNTEAFF. The DNA of the CDR3 is TGTGCCAGCAGTTTGCGAAGAACAGGGCAGAACACTGAAGCTTTCTTT.

This sequence joins TRBV19 and TRBJ2-7, with a tentative D call TRBD1 (5 bases). The germline V gene encodes CDR1 LNHDA and CDR2 SQIVND (reference sequence). V lost 5 bases and J 0 bases, leaving 17 bases between the germline ends. The CDR3 consists of 16 residues. CDR3 nucleotides: TGTGCCAGTAGTCCCGGACATACCTTCAGCTCCTACGAGCAGTACTTC. Protein sequence: CASSPGHTFSSYEQYF.

This chain links TRBV14 with TRBJ1-4; 8 bases map to TRBD1. This CDR3 comprises 15 residues. Germline assignment: CDR1 SGHDN and CDR2 FVKESK. V was clipped by 4 bases and J by 5 bases; unmatched bases: 6. CDR3 loop: CASSPRQGSNEKLFF. For the CDR3, the DNA is TGTGCCAGCAGCCCCCGACAGGGGTCAAATGAAAAACTGTTTTTT.

The chain joins TRBV27 to TRBJ2-3, with 7 positions matching TRBD2. V was pared by 1 base and J by 6 bases, with 10 bases of the junction left unmatched. From germline, CDR1 is MNHEY and CDR2 SMNVEV (reference sequence). CDR3 length equals 16 residues. The CDR3 here is CASSLFVAGVLDTQYF. Here the CDR3 DNA reads TGTGCCAGCAGTTTATTTGTCGCGGGAGTTCTTGATACGCAGTATTTT.

CDR3 residues: CASSLEQDTQYF. The CDR3 region has the DNA TGCGCCAGCAGCTTGGAGCAAGATACGCAGTATTTT. V usage is TRBV5-1 and J usage is TRBJ2-3; D gene uncertain. V was shortened by 0 bases and J by 5 bases, with 4 bases between the two germline ends. The CDR3 is 12 residues long. Germline loops: CDR1 SGHRS, CDR2 YFSETQ.

J is TRBJ2-7 and V is TRBV27; a possible D gene is TRBD1 (5 bases). The CDR3 has 14 amino acids. The germline V and J ends were trimmed by 3 bases and 2 bases, with 11 bases remaining between them. Germline V CDR1 and CDR2: MNHEY, SMNVEV (reference sequence). The CDR3 DNA reads TGTGCCAGCAGTTTTTCAGGGCGCCCCTACGAGCAGTACTTC. Amino acid sequence: CASSFSGRPYEQYF.

The genes are TRBV28 and TRBJ1-2; D gene ambiguous. V lost 6 bases and J 8 bases, leaving 19 bases between the germline ends. Germline CDR1 reads MDHEN; CDR2 reads SYDVKM. The CDR3 length is 14 residues. The CDR3 is CASSSSTGREGYTF. In nucleotides, the CDR3 is TGTGCCAGCAGCTCCTCGACCGGCCGGGAGGGCTACACCTTC.

This clone showed up just a few times. CDR3 in amino acids: CASSALHLGSSYEQYF. The CDR3 DNA sequence: TGTGCCAGCAGTGCATTGCATCTAGGATCCTCCTACGAGCAGTACTTC. The chain combines TRBV2 with TRBJ2-7, with D unresolved. Germline V CDR1 and CDR2: SNHLY, FYNNEI. Trimming left V 4 bases short and J 0 bases short, with 16 bases between. The CDR3 runs to 16 residues.

The J gene is TRBJ1-1, the V gene TRBV5-1; perhaps TRBD1 as D (5 bases). V lost 8 bases and J 1 base, leaving 15 bases between the germline ends. The V gene's germline CDR1 is SGHRS and CDR2 YFSETQ. This CDR3 is built from 14 residues. This CDR3 is CASLKDTGNTEAFF. The CDR3 coding sequence is TGCGCCAGTCTAAAAGACACAGGGAACACTGAAGCTTTCTTT.

The V gene is TRBV29-1, the J gene TRBJ2-7, with TRBD2 matching over 10 bases. Trimming took 6 bases from V and 5 from J; bases not matched to a gene: 7. The CDR3 is 13 residues long. Germline CDR1 reads SQVTM; CDR2 reads ANQGSEA. CDR3 in amino acids: CSVGTSALNEQYF. CDR3 sequence (DNA): TGCAGCGTCGGGACTAGCGCTCTCAACGAGCAGTACTTC.

The chain is built from TRBV2 and TRBJ2-1, with TRBD1 matching 8 bases. V shed 6 bases and J 2 bases; nucleotides not matched to a gene: 6. Looked up from germline, CDR1 is SNHLY and CDR2 is FYNNEI. The CDR3 is 15 amino acids. In DNA form, the CDR3 reads TGTGCCAGCAGCTTTGAGGACAGGGCCTACAATGAGCAGTTCTTC. Its protein product is CASSFEDRAYNEQFF. The entire variable domain, with the rest obtained from reference TRBV2 and TRBJ2-1, is as follows: EPEVTQTPSHQVTQMGQEVILRCVPISNHLYFYWYRQILGQKVEFLVSFYNNEISEKSEIFDDQFSVERPDGSNFTLKIRSTKLEDSAMYFCASSFEDRAYNEQFFGPGTRLTVL.

The rearrangement links TRBV6-1 to TRBJ2-7, with 9 bases identical to TRBD1. J was trimmed by 2 bases and V by 6 bases; bases with no gene match: 5. CDR3 length: 14 amino acids. Germline lookup yields CDR1 MNHNS and CDR2 SASEGT. The CDR3 coding sequence is TGTGCCAGCAGACCTTGGACAGGGGCCTACGAGCAGTACTTC. This gives the protein CASRPWTGAYEQYF.

The chain couples TRBV7-6 to TRBJ1-5, with D perhaps TRBD1 (5 bases). The CDR3 is 16 residues long. Germline-derived CDR1 and CDR2 are SGHVS and FNYEAQ. Trimming took off 3 bases at V and 0 bases at J, with 12 bases between the two ends. This CDR3 is CASSFRGLYSNQPQHF. The CDR3 DNA is TGTGCCAGCAGCTTCCGGGGACTGTATAGCAATCAGCCCCAGCATTTT.

V usage is TRBV14 and J usage is TRBJ1-2; D gene uncertain. Germline V CDR1 and CDR2: SGHDN, FVKESK. The V end was cut by 1 base, the J end by 3 bases, with 6 bases between. CDR3 size: 13 residues. In DNA, the CDR3 is TGTGCCAGCAGCCAAGGCGGGTACTATGGCTACACCTTC. Its translation is CASSQGGYYGYTF.

V usage is TRBV5-5 and J usage is TRBJ2-7; 8 positions agree with TRBD1. Germline values: CDR1 SGHKS, CDR2 YYEKEE (reference sequence). The CDR3 extends over 17 amino acids. V gave up 0 bases and J gave up 3 bases; unmatched junction bases: 11. CDR3 coding DNA: TGTGCCAGCAGCTTGGGTCTCGGACAGGGCGTAAACTACGAGCAGTACTTC. Translation: CASSLGLGQGVNYEQYF.

The V call is TRBV18, the J call TRBJ1-3; 7 bases align to TRBD1. V lost 3 bases and J lost 4; bases outside the gene matches: 6. This CDR3 spans 15 amino acids. Germline values: CDR1 KGHSH, CDR2 LQKENI. The CDR3 sequence: CASSPRGAFGNTIYF. The DNA for the CDR3 is TGTGCCAGCTCACCCAGGGGGGCTTTCGGAAACACCATATATTTT.

The chain combines TRBV5-1 with TRBJ2-5, with a possible D match to TRBD1 (8 bases). This CDR3 contains 14 residues. The ends were cut back, 0 bases at V and 9 bases at J, with 15 bases in the middle. Germline CDR1 SGHRS, CDR2 YFSETQ. The CDR3 nucleotides read TGCGCCAGCAGCTTGGGACAGGGGAGGGAGGCCCAGTACTTC. This sequence encodes CASSLGQGREAQYF.

The rearrangement links TRBV6-5 to TRBJ2-7; D might be TRBD1 (5 bases). The CDR3 length is 15 residues. Trimming removed 4 bases from V and 0 bases from J, with 13 bases in between. CDR1 and CDR2 from the germline V gene are MNHEY and SVGAGI. The CDR3 DNA is TGTGCCAGCAGTTTCAGGGCGATTAGCTCCTACGAGCAGTACTTC. It yields the protein CASSFRAISSYEQYF.

This chain joins TRBV21-1 and TRBJ2-3; the table's D gene call, TRBD2, was not cross checked with the DNA. TRBV21-1 is reported as a pseudogene. The CDR3 has 19 amino acids. As DNA, the CDR3 is TGTGCCAGCAGCAAAGAGGACTGGCGAGCGGGGGGATACACAGATACGCAGTATTTT. Protein: CASSKEDWRAGGYTDTQYF.

V gene TRBV11-3 combines with J gene TRBJ2-4; a possible D gene is TRBD1 (5 bases). V was pared by 2 bases and J by 8 bases, with 10 bases between. CDR1 is SGHNT, CDR2 YENEEA, per germline. The CDR3 is 13 residues long. This CDR3 reads CASSLQGLDIQYF. The DNA of the CDR3 is TGTGCCAGCAGCTTACAGGGTTTGGACATTCAGTACTTC. Supplemented by reference TRBV11-3 and TRBJ2-4, the full variable domain reads EAGVVQSPRYKIIEKKQPVAFWCNPISGHNTLYWYLQNLGQGPELLIRYENEEAVDDSQLPKDRFSAERLKGVDSTLKIQPAELGDSAVYLCASSLQGLDIQYFGAGTRLSVL.

The chain uses TRBV2 and TRBJ2-2, with D perhaps matching TRBD1 (5 bases). The CDR3 loop spans 13 amino acids. The V end was cut by 10 bases, the J end by 5 bases, with 14 bases between. CDR1 SNHLY and CDR2 FYNNEI come from the germline V gene. The CDR3 DNA follows: TGTGCCACCAAAACAGGTTTAACCGGGGAGCTGTTTTTT. Its protein is CATKTGLTGELFF.